This T cell receptor beta chain was identified during a study of control samples from healthy donors and cancer patients. Assay used: immunoSEQ multiplex PCR; TCRdb lists only in-frame clones, some missing. The data show 130,000 or so clones, more than 90% seen once. The CDR3 is made up of 15 amino acids. Germline CDR1 and CDR2: MNHEY and SVGAGI. J was trimmed by 4 bases and V by 0 bases; bases with no gene match: 5. The sample was blood. The rearrangement uses TRBV6-5 and TRBJ2-5, with 7 bases lining up with TRBD2. The TCR was taken from a man between 18 and 29 years old in good health. DNA of the CDR3: TGTGCCAGCAGTTACTCGGCCGGGAGGATAGAGACCCAGTACTTC. The encoded protein is CASSYSAGRIETQYF.